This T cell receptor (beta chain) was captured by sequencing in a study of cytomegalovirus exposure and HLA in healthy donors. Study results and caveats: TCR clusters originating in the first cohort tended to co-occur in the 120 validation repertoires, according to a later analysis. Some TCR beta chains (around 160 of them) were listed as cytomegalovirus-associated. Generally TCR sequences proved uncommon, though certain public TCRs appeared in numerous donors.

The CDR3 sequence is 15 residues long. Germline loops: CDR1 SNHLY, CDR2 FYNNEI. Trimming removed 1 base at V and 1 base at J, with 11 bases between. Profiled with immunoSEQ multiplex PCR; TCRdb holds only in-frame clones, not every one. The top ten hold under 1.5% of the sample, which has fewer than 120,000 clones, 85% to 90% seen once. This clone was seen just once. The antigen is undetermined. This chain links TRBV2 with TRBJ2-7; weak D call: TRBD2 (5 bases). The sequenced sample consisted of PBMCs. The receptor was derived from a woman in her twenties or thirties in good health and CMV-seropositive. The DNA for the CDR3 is TGTGCCAGCAGTGAAGGGCCCCGGGGATCCTACGAGCAGTACTTC. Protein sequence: CASSEGPRGSYEQYF. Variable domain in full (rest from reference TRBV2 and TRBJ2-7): EPEVTQTPSHQVTQMGQEVILRCVPISNHLYFYWYRQILGQKVEFLVSFYNNEISEKSEIFDDQFSVERPDGSNFTLKIRSTKLEDSAMYFCASSEGPRGSYEQYFGPGTRLTVT.